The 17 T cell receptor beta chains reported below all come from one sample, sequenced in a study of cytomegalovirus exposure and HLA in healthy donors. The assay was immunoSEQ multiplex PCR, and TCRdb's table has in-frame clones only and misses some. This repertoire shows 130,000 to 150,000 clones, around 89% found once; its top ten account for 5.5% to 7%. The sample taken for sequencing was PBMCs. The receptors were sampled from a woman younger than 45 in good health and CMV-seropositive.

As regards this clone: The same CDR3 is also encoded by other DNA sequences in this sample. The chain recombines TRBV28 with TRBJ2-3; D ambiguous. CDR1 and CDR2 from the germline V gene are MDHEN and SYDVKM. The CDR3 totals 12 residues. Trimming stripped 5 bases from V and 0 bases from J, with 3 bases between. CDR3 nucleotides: TGTGCCAGCAGTCCGAGCACAGATACGCAGTATTTT. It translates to CASSPSTDTQYF.

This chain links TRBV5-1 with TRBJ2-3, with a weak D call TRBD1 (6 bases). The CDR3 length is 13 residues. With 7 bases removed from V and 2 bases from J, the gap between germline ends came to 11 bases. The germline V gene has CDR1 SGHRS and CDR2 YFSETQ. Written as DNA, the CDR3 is TGCGCCAGCCATGGGACAAACACAGATACGCAGTATTTT. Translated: CASHGTNTDTQYF.

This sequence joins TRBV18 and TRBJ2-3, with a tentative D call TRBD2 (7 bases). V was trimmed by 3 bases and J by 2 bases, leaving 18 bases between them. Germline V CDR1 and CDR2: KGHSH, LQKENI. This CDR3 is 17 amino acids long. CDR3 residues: CASSPARGREHTDTQYF. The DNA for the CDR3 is TGTGCCAGCTCACCGGCCCGGGGGCGGGAGCACACAGATACGCAGTATTTT.

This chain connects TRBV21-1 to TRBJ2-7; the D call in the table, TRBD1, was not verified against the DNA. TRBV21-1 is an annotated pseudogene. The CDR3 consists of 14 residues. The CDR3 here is CASREQGNPYEQYF. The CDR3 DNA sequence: TGTGCCAGCAGAGAACAGGGGAACCCGTACGAGCAGTACTTC.

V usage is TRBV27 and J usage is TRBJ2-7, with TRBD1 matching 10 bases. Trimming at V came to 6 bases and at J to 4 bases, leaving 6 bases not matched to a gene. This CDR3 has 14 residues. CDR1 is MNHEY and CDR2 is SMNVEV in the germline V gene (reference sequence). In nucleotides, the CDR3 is TGTGCCAGCAGGAGACAGGGGGCAGGGTACGAGCAGTACTTC. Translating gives CASRRQGAGYEQYF.

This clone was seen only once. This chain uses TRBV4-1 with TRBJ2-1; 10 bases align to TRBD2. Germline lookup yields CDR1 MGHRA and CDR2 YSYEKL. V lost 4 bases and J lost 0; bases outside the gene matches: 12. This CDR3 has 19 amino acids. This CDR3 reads CASSRLLAGAFLSYNEQFF. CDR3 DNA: TGCGCCAGCAGCCGTCTGCTAGCGGGAGCGTTCCTCTCCTACAATGAGCAGTTCTTC.

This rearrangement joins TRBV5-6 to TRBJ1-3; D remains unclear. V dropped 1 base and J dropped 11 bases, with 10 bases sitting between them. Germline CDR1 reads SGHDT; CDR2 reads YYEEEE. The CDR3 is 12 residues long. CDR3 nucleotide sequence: TGTGCCAGCAGCTTGCCGCATAGCGCCATATATTTT. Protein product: CASSLPHSAIYF.

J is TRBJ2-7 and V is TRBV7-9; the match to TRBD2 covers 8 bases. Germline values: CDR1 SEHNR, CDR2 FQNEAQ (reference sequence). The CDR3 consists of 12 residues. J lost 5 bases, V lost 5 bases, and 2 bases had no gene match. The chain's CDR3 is CASSQLADEQYF. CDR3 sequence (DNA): TGTGCCAGCAGCCAACTAGCGGACGAGCAGTACTTC.

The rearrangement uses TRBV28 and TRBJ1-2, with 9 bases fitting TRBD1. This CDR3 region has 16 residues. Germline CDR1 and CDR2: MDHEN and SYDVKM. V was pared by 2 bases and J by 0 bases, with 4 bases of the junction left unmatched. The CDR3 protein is CASSLGTGLPNYGYTF. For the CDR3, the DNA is TGTGCCAGCAGTTTAGGGACAGGGCTGCCTAACTATGGCTACACCTTC.

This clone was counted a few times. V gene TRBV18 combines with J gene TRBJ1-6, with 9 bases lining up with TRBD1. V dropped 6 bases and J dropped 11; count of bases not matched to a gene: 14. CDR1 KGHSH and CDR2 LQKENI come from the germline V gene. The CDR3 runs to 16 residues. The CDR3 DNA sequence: TGTGCCAGCTCGCTCAAAACGGGACAGGGCATTACACCCCTCCACTTT. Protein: CASSLKTGQGITPLHF.

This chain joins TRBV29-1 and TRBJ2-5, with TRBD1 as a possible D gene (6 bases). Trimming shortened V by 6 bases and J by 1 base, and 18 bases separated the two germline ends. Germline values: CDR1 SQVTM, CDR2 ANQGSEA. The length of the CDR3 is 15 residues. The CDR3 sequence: CSVSKQGIRQETQYF. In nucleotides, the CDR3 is TGCAGCGTGTCCAAACAGGGTATCCGCCAAGAGACCCAGTACTTC.

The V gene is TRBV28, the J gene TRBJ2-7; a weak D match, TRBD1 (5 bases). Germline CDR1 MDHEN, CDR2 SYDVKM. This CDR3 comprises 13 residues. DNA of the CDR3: TGTGTTACAGCAGGCAGGGTATCCTACGAGCAGTACTTC. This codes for CVTAGRVSYEQYF.

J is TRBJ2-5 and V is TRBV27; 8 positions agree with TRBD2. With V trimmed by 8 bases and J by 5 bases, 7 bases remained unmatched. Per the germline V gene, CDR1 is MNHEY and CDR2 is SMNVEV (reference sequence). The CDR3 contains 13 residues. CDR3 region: CASRSGRRETQYF. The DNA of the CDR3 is TGTGCCAGCCGGAGCGGGAGAAGGGAGACCCAGTACTTC.

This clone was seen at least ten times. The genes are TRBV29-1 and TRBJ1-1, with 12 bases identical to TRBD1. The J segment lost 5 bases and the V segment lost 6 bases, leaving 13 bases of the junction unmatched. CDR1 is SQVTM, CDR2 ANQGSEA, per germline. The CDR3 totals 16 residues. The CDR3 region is CSVAGTGGRSGTEAFF. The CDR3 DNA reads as TGCAGCGTCGCCGGGACAGGGGGCAGATCGGGGACTGAAGCTTTCTTT. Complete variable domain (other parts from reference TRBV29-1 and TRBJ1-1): SAVISQKPSRDICQRGTSLTIQCQVDSQVTMMFWYRQQPGQSLTLIATANQGSEATYESGFVIDKFPISRPNLTFSTLTVSNMSPEDSSIYLCSVAGTGGRSGTEAFFGQGTRLTVV.

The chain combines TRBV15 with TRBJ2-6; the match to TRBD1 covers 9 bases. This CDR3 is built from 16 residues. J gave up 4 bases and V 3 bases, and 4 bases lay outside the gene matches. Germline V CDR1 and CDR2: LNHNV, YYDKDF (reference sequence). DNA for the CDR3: TGTGCCACCAGCAGCCACAGGGGGCGCGGGGCCAACGTCCTGACTTTC. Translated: CATSSHRGRGANVLTF.

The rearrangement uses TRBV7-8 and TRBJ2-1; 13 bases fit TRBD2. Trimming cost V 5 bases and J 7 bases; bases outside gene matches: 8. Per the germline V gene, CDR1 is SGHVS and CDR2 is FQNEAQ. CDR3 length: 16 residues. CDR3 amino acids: CASSLRTSGSLNEQFF. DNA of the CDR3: TGTGCCAGCAGCCTACGGACTAGCGGGAGCCTAAATGAGCAGTTCTTC.

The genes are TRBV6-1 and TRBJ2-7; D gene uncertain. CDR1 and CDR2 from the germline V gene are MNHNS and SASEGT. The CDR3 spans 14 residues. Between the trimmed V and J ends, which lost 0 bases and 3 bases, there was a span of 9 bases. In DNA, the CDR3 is TGTGCCAGCAGTGAAGCTAAGAACAACTACGAGCAGTACTTC. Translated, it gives CASSEAKNNYEQYF.